Below, 19 T cell receptor beta chains from the same sample are listed, as sequenced in a study of cytomegalovirus exposure and HLA in healthy donors. The PCR had 60 Vbeta and 13 Jbeta primers. Profiled with immunoSEQ multiplex PCR; TCRdb holds only in-frame clones, not every one. The table includes 120,000 or so clones, over 70% detected once. Material for sequencing was PBMCs. Every receptor here comes from a man younger than 30 in good health and CMV-seropositive.

The chain carries TRBV7-6 and TRBJ2-5, with 7 bases matching TRBD2. This CDR3 region has 14 residues. J was trimmed by 11 bases and V by 1 base; bases with no gene match: 10. Germline lookup yields CDR1 SGHVS and CDR2 FNYEAQ. The CDR3 region has the DNA TGTGCCAGCAGCTTAGGCGCTAGGGAGGGTGAGCAGTACTTC. This encodes CASSLGAREGEQYF. The full variable domain, its missing parts supplied by reference TRBV7-6 and TRBJ2-5, is GAGVSQSPRYKVTKRGQDVALRCDPISGHVSLYWYRQALGQGPEFLTYFNYEAQQDKSGLPNDRFSAERPEGSISTLTIQRTEQRDSAMYRCASSLGAREGEQYFGPGTRLLVL.

The chain carries TRBV5-1 and TRBJ2-5; 13 bases are shared with TRBD2. Per the germline V gene, CDR1 is SGHRS and CDR2 is YFSETQ. The CDR3 totals 18 residues. V dropped 0 bases and J dropped 2; count of bases not matched to a gene: 7. CDR3 residues: CASSLEGLAGRGQETQYF. The CDR3 nucleotides read TGCGCCAGCAGCTTGGAGGGACTAGCGGGAAGAGGTCAAGAGACCCAGTACTTC.

The genes are TRBV4-3 and TRBJ2-1, with D perhaps TRBD2 (5 bases). The ends were cut back, 0 bases at V and 2 bases at J, with 11 bases in the middle. This CDR3 is 16 amino acids long. The germline gives CDR1 LGHNA, CDR2 YSLEER. The CDR3 nucleotides are TGCGCCAGCAGCCAAGAAAGGCGAGCGGCCTACAATGAGCAGTTCTTC. Its protein is CASSQERRAAYNEQFF.

The chain employs TRBV7-2 and TRBJ1-2; D not certain. Germline V gene lookup returns CDR1 SGHTA and CDR2 FQGNSA. This CDR3 contains 14 residues. V lost 1 base to trimming and J lost 2 bases, with 8 bases between them. The CDR3 coding sequence is TGTGCCAGCAGCTTAGGCAGACTCAACTATGGCTACACCTTC. Amino acids: CASSLGRLNYGYTF.

The chain has TRBV27 and TRBJ1-2; D is undetermined. Trimming took 8 bases from V and 4 from J, leaving 20 bases between them. CDR3 length: 15 amino acids. Germline CDR1 MNHEY, CDR2 SMNVEV (reference sequence). CDR3 nucleotide sequence: TGTGCCAGCTCCCCGGCGGGTGGGTTTAGCTATGGCTACACCTTC. Encoded protein: CASSPAGGFSYGYTF.

Written as DNA, the CDR3 is TGTGCCAGCAGCTGGACTAGCGGGGGGGGCACAGATACGCAGTATTTT. Translation: CASSWTSGGGTDTQYF. The chain joins TRBV9 to TRBJ2-3; 15 positions agree with TRBD2. The CDR3 length is 16 residues. V was pared by 4 bases and J by 1 base, with 1 base of the junction left unmatched. Germline lookup yields CDR1 SGDLS and CDR2 YYNGEE.

The chain couples TRBV10-3 to TRBJ2-1, with D possibly matching TRBD2 (5 bases). The CDR3 consists of 17 residues. V dropped 4 bases and J dropped 0 bases, with 16 bases sitting between them. The germline V gene has CDR1 ENHRY and CDR2 SYGVKD. The CDR3 here is CAISGPLALSSYNEQFF. CDR3 DNA sequence: TGTGCCATCAGTGGTCCCCTAGCTTTAAGCTCCTACAATGAGCAGTTCTTC.

V usage is TRBV18 and J usage is TRBJ1-1; TRBD1 is a possible D gene (5 bases). This CDR3 is 22 amino acids long. Germline CDR1 KGHSH, CDR2 LQKENI. Deletions cut 0 bases from V and 2 bases from J, with 31 bases between. The CDR3, as DNA: TGTGCCAGCTCACCACCAGAGAAATACAGGCCAGGACGGCTGGGGCCCAACACTGAAGCTTTCTTT. This sequence encodes CASSPPEKYRPGRLGPNTEAFF. Full variable domain (outside the CDR3, taken from reference TRBV18 and TRBJ1-1): NAGVMQNPRHLVRRRGQEARLRCSPMKGHSHVYWYRQLPEEGLKFMVYLQKENIIDESGMPKERFSAEFPKEGPSILRIQQVVRGDSAAYFCASSPPEKYRPGRLGPNTEAFFGQGTRLTVV.

This clone was counted ten times or more. This chain joins TRBV4-2 and TRBJ2-7, with D possibly TRBD1 on 5 matching bases. The CDR3 has 17 residues. Germline CDR1 reads LGHNA; CDR2 reads YNFKEQ. The ends were cut back, 0 bases at V and 0 bases at J, with 15 bases in the middle. The CDR3 protein is CASSQEGRGSASYEQYF. The CDR3 bases are TGTGCCAGCAGCCAAGAGGGGCGTGGATCGGCCTCCTACGAGCAGTACTTC.

J is TRBJ1-2 and V is TRBV4-1; no firm D call. Germline CDR1 and CDR2: MGHRA and YSYEKL. The CDR3 consists of 12 residues. Trimming removed 8 bases from V and 10 bases from J, with 17 bases in between. The CDR3 nucleotides are TGCGCCAGCCGCCTGGGATCTGGACTCTACACCTTC. Amino acid sequence: CASRLGSGLYTF.

This clone was counted a single time. V is TRBV6-5 and J is TRBJ2-1; 7 bases are a match to TRBD1. CDR1 and CDR2 from the germline V gene are MNHEY and SVGAGI. The CDR3 spans 12 residues. After removal of 5 bases from V and 16 bases from J, the junction contained 11 bases not matched to a gene. The CDR3 DNA sequence: TGTGCCAGCAGTGACCCGGGACAGAGGCCTTTCTTC. This encodes CASSDPGQRPFF.

This clone showed up just a few times. The chain joins TRBV2 to TRBJ1-5; perhaps TRBD1 as D (6 bases). The V end was cut by 7 bases, the J end by 6 bases, with 16 bases between. This CDR3 has 14 amino acids. The germline CDR1 and CDR2 sequences are SNHLY and FYNNEI. CDR3 bases: TGTGCCAGCACCCGACAGGTTTGGGGTCAGCCCCAGCATTTT. It translates to CASTRQVWGQPQHF.

CDR3 nucleotide sequence: TGCGCCAGCAGCTTGGGAGGGACGGGGGATGAAAAACTGTTTTTT. Protein sequence: CASSLGGTGDEKLFF. The V and J genes are TRBV5-1 and TRBJ1-4, with D possibly TRBD1 on 5 matching bases. Germline CDR1 SGHRS, CDR2 YFSETQ. Trimming shortened V by 0 bases and J by 6 bases, and 12 bases separated the two germline ends. This CDR3 contains 15 residues.

The chain is built from TRBV4-1 and TRBJ1-4; 9 bases are shared with TRBD1. The CDR3 contains 16 residues. From germline, CDR1 is MGHRA and CDR2 YSYEKL. V lost 2 bases to trimming and J lost 2 bases; unmatched junction nucleotides: 3. Written as DNA, the CDR3 is TGCGCCAGCAGCCAACTGGGACAGGGCACTAATGAAAAACTGTTTTTT. It encodes CASSQLGQGTNEKLFF.

The genes are TRBV19 and TRBJ1-2; 9 bases agree with TRBD1. Germline trimming cut 5 bases from V and 5 bases from J; bases unmatched to any gene: 6. Germline CDR1 LNHDA, CDR2 SQIVND (reference sequence). CDR3 size: 14 residues. CDR3 coding DNA: TGTGCCAGTAGTTGGACAGGGGCAACGTATGGCTACACCTTC. It is translated as CASSWTGATYGYTF.

In this sample, this clone turned up once. The chain carries TRBV5-4 and TRBJ2-2, with 13 bases lining up with TRBD2. CDR3 length: 17 residues. The junction had 6 bases not matched to a gene; V was cut back by 5 bases and J by 2 bases. Germline V lookup: CDR1 SGHNT, CDR2 YYREEE (reference sequence). The CDR3 nucleotides are TGTGCCAGCAGACGGACTAGCGGGAGACATAACACCGGGGAGCTGTTTTTT. This translates into CASRRTSGRHNTGELFF.

This clone has only a few counts. J is TRBJ2-1 and V is TRBV25-1; tentative D call: TRBD2 (7 bases). Germline CDR1 MGHDK, CDR2 SYGVNS. This CDR3 contains 17 residues. The ends were cut back, 11 bases at V and 2 bases at J, with 25 bases in the middle. The CDR3 is CAGKGVRAGVTYNEQFF. CDR3 nucleotide sequence: TGTGCCGGAAAGGGGGTTAGGGCGGGGGTAACCTACAATGAGCAGTTCTTC.

This sequence joins TRBV7-2 and TRBJ2-7; TRBD2 matches at 13 bases. Unmatched junction bases numbered 10, after V lost 4 bases and J lost 7 bases. The length of the CDR3 is 16 residues. CDR1 and CDR2 from the germline V gene are SGHTA and FQGNSA. The CDR3 coding sequence is TGTGCCAGCAGCTCGCCCGGGACTAGCGGGGTCTATGAGCAGTACTTC. Its translation is CASSSPGTSGVYEQYF.

A single count supports this clone. V and J are TRBV10-3 and TRBJ2-1; D might be TRBD1 (6 bases). The CDR3 consists of 12 residues. Germline V gene lookup returns CDR1 ENHRY and CDR2 SYGVKD. With 9 bases removed from V and 6 bases from J, the gap between germline ends came to 12 bases. The chain's CDR3 is CAIGRGGNEQFF. The CDR3 bases are TGTGCCATAGGGCGAGGGGGCAATGAGCAGTTCTTC.